This T cell receptor beta chain emerged from a study of monozygotic twins with inflammatory bowel disease. The germline V gene encodes CDR1 LGHNA and CDR2 YSLEER. CDR3 length equals 16 residues. For each CDR3 protein, TCRdb gives one entry from its re-call of the 5' RACE reads, without DNA. This table holds roughly 320,000 distinct CDR3 sequences. V usage is TRBV4-3 and J usage is TRBJ2-3; absent DNA, TCRdb's TRBD1 call cannot be checked. Sequencing was performed on blood. The origin of this receptor is a human donor with ulcerative colitis or Crohn's disease, or a healthy co-twin of an affected twin (not recorded which). Here the CDR3 reads CASSRGRPSLTDTQYF.